Detailed here is one T cell receptor beta chain. The antigen remains undetermined. The PCR had 60 Vbeta and 13 Jbeta primers. The method was immunoSEQ multiplex PCR; TCRdb's version includes in-frame clones alone and lacks a portion of them. This table has some 120,000 clones, about 74% appearing once. The entry originates in a study of cytomegalovirus exposure and HLA in healthy donors. The CDR3 is 13 residues long. Per the germline V gene, CDR1 is MNHNS and CDR2 is SASEGT. Overall study findings and caveats: Previously analyzed data showed that most TCR beta V segments were productive at a frequency of about 90% or about 30%.

The genes are TRBV6-1 and TRBJ2-7, with 7 positions matching TRBD1. Sequences were obtained from PBMCs. The sequence came from a man between 35 and 55 years old in good health and CMV-seropositive. Here the CDR3 reads CASWRQGSYEQYF. In DNA, the CDR3 is TGTGCATCGTGGAGACAGGGATCCTACGAGCAGTACTTC.